These T cell receptor beta chains were read from a single sample in a study of T cells in Graves' hyperthyroidism and ophthalmopathy. MiXCR, applied by TCRdb to the multiplex PCR reads, yields one record per CDR3 protein. The sample holds under 700,000 distinct CDR3 sequences; over 15% are singletons and the top ten take around a sixth. Sample: blood. The source is a woman aged 18-29 years with Graves' hyperthyroidism. Each CDR3 is given with its conserved first and last residue. A D gene is named only where the DNA matches it firmly. Only part of the rows carry a size: once, few, many, or a class if the clone is expanded.

DNA: TGTGCCAGCAGCCATTCCTCGCCCGTGATCTTATACGAGCAGTACTTC
CDR3: CASSHSSPVILYEQYF
J: TRBJ2-7
V: TRBV4-2
length: 16
D: -
size: -

DNA: TGTGCCAGCAGCCCCCCCGGGGGCACAAAACTGTTTTTT
CDR3: CASSPPGGTKLFF
J: TRBJ1-4
V: TRBV12-3/TRBV12-4
length: 13
D: -
size: few

DNA: TGTGCCAGCAGTTTCGGCGGGATGATCTACAATGAGCAGTTCTTC
CDR3: CASSFGGMIYNEQFF
J: TRBJ2-1
V: TRBV12-3/TRBV12-4
length: 15
D: -
size: -

DNA: TGTGCCAGCAGCTTGTATGGCAATCATCAGCCCCAGCATTTT
CDR3: CASSLYGNHQPQHF
J: TRBJ1-5
V: TRBV5-6
length: 14
D: -
size: few

DNA: TGTGCCAGCAGTCTCCTTCTGCTAGCGGGAAATTTCAATGAGCAGTTCTTC
CDR3: CASSLLLLAGNFNEQFF
J: TRBJ2-1
V: TRBV27
length: 17
D: TRBD2
size: few

DNA: TGTGCCAGCAGCTTACCCGGGACTAGCGGGGGGGACTACAATGAGCAGTTCTTC
CDR3: CASSLPGTSGGDYNEQFF
J: TRBJ2-1
V: TRBV7-6
length: 18
D: TRBD2
size: few

DNA: TGTGCCAGCAGCCCCGGGGGACTAGGAACCTACGAGCAGTACTTC
CDR3: CASSPGGLGTYEQYF
J: TRBJ2-7
V: TRBV5-4
length: 15
D: TRBD2
size: -

DNA: TGTGCCAGCAGTTACTCGACTCGGCAGGGTTCCTACAATGAGCAGTTCTTC
CDR3: CASSYSTRQGSYNEQFF
J: TRBJ2-1
V: TRBV6-2/TRBV6-3
length: 17
D: -
size: -

DNA: TGTGCCACCAGTGATTTTAGCGGGGGGAAAAAAGAGACCCAGTACTTC
CDR3: CATSDFSGGKKETQYF
J: TRBJ2-5
V: TRBV24-1
length: 16
D: TRBD2
size: -

DNA: TGTGCCAGCAGCGTTAGCGGGAGTATGTTATCCGAGCAGTACTTC
CDR3: CASSVSGSMLSEQYF
J: TRBJ2-7
V: TRBV9
length: 15
D: TRBD2
size: few

DNA: TGTGCCAGCAGTTACTCGAAAGGGGGCTCGGAGACCCAGTACTTC
CDR3: CASSYSKGGSETQYF
J: TRBJ2-5
V: TRBV6-2/TRBV6-3
length: 15
D: TRBD1
size: -

DNA: TGTGCCAGCAGTGACGTACATCTGGTGCCCTCTGGGGCCAACGTCCTGACTTTC
CDR3: CASSDVHLVPSGANVLTF
J: TRBJ2-6
V: TRBV25-1
length: 18
D: -
size: many

DNA: TGCGCCAGCAGCTTAAGCGGGATATCCTACAATGAGCAGTTCTTC
CDR3: CASSLSGISYNEQFF
J: TRBJ2-1
V: TRBV5-1
length: 15
D: TRBD2
size: many

DNA: TGTGCCAGCAGCTTGGAGTTTGGGGCTCCGAACACCGGGGAGCTGTTTTTT
CDR3: CASSLEFGAPNTGELFF
J: TRBJ2-2
V: TRBV5-6
length: 17
D: -
size: few

DNA: TGCAGTGCTAGAGTAGGAGCGGGAAGGAATGAGCAGTTCTTC
CDR3: CSARVGAGRNEQFF
J: TRBJ2-1
V: TRBV20-1
length: 14
D: TRBD2
size: -

DNA: TGCGCCAGCAGCCCTCAGCGGGGGGGCGTGTACGAGCAGTACTTC
CDR3: CASSPQRGGVYEQYF
J: TRBJ2-7
V: TRBV4-1
length: 15
D: TRBD2
size: -

DNA: TGTGCCAGCAGTTTGTCGGCTGGATATGGCTACACCTTC
CDR3: CASSLSAGYGYTF
J: TRBJ1-2
V: TRBV12-3/TRBV12-4
length: 13
D: -
size: few

DNA: TGCAGTGCTAGGCAGGTTAGCTCCTACGAGCAGTACTTC
CDR3: CSARQVSSYEQYF
J: TRBJ2-7
V: TRBV20-1
length: 13
D: -
size: many

DNA: TGCGCCAGCAGAGAGGGAAACATGAACACTGAAGCTTTCTTT
CDR3: CASREGNMNTEAFF
J: TRBJ1-1
V: TRBV10-1
length: 14
D: -
size: many

DNA: TGTGCCACCAGCAGTGCAGTGGGGAGGGGCGGCTCACCCCTCCACTTT
CDR3: CATSSAVGRGGSPLHF
J: TRBJ1-6
V: TRBV15
length: 16
D: -
size: few

DNA: TGTGCCACCAGTGACCCGACTAGCGGGAGGGCGGGAGAGACCCAGTACTTC
CDR3: CATSDPTSGRAGETQYF
J: TRBJ2-5
V: TRBV24-1
length: 17
D: TRBD2
size: few

DNA: TGTGCCAGCAGCTTCGGACAGGTTGGGACTGAAGCTTTCTTT
CDR3: CASSFGQVGTEAFF
J: TRBJ1-1
V: TRBV11-2
length: 14
D: TRBD1
size: many

DNA: TGTGCCAGCAGCTTAGGTCCGGGGGAGCTCTCACCCCTCCACTTT
CDR3: CASSLGPGELSPLHF
J: TRBJ1-6
V: TRBV11-2
length: 15
D: -
size: few

DNA: TGTGCCAGCTCACCTGGTCAAGGCGATACGCAGTATTTT
CDR3: CASSPGQGDTQYF
J: TRBJ2-3
V: TRBV18
length: 13
D: -
size: many

DNA: TGTGCCAGCAACCCTTGGGGCAGGTCCTACGAGCAGTACTTC
CDR3: CASNPWGRSYEQYF
J: TRBJ2-7
V: TRBV12-3/TRBV12-4
length: 14
D: -
size: many

DNA: TGTGCCAGCAGTTTCCCGGGACAGGGGAACGAGCAGTACTTC
CDR3: CASSFPGQGNEQYF
J: TRBJ2-7
V: TRBV12-3/TRBV12-4
length: 14
D: TRBD1
size: -

DNA: TGTGCCAGCAGTCGACGCATGACTAGCAGACAAGAGACCCAGTACTTC
CDR3: CASSRRMTSRQETQYF
J: TRBJ2-5
V: TRBV28
length: 16
D: TRBD2
size: many

DNA: TGTGCCAGCAGCCCCCCCTACTATGGCTACACCTTC
CDR3: CASSPPYYGYTF
J: TRBJ1-2
V: TRBV7-9
length: 12
D: -
size: many

DNA: TGCGCCAGCAGCTTGGTCGGACAGGGGGCCGCCTACGAGCAGTACTTC
CDR3: CASSLVGQGAAYEQYF
J: TRBJ2-7
V: TRBV5-1
length: 16
D: TRBD1
size: many

DNA: TGTGCCAGCAGTCCACCGGACAGGGGGGATCCCCCCCACGTAAACACTGAAGCTTTCTTT
CDR3: CASSPPDRGDPPHVNTEAFF
J: TRBJ1-1
V: TRBV28
length: 20
D: TRBD1
size: -

DNA: TGCGCCAGCGGACAGGGTAACGAGCAGTACTTC
CDR3: CASGQGNEQYF
J: TRBJ2-7
V: TRBV5-1
length: 11
D: TRBD1
size: many

DNA: TGTGCCAGCAGCCAAAATTTCGCAGATACGCAGTATTTT
CDR3: CASSQNFADTQYF
J: TRBJ2-3
V: TRBV3-1
length: 13
D: -
size: many

DNA: TGTGCCAGCAGCCGAAACACCGGGGAGCTGTTTTTT
CDR3: CASSRNTGELFF
J: TRBJ2-2
V: TRBV12-3/TRBV12-4
length: 12
D: -
size: many

DNA: TGCAGTGCTAGAGATATGCTAGCGGGAGGCCAAAAAAGCTCCTACAATGAGCAGTTCTTC
CDR3: CSARDMLAGGQKSSYNEQFF
J: TRBJ2-1
V: TRBV20-1
length: 20
D: TRBD2
size: -

DNA: TGCGCCAGCAGCCAAGATATACAGGATCCTGGCTACACCTTC
CDR3: CASSQDIQDPGYTF
J: TRBJ1-2
V: TRBV4-3
length: 14
D: -
size: few

DNA: TGTGCCAGCAGCGAGGGCCCGGGGACCGCCTACGAGCAGTACTTC
CDR3: CASSEGPGTAYEQYF
J: TRBJ2-7
V: TRBV7-2
length: 15
D: -
size: many

DNA: TGCAGTGCTCCACCTTCGGGGGAAACGGATGGCTACACCTTC
CDR3: CSAPPSGETDGYTF
J: TRBJ1-2
V: TRBV20-1
length: 14
D: -
size: many

DNA: TGTGCCAGCAGCCAAGTCGAACCAGATACGCAGTATTTT
CDR3: CASSQVEPDTQYF
J: TRBJ2-3
V: TRBV14
length: 13
D: -
size: many

DNA: TGCAGCACCCGTACAGGGATAAACACTGAAGCTTTCTTT
CDR3: CSTRTGINTEAFF
J: TRBJ1-1
V: TRBV29-1
length: 13
D: -
size: -

DNA: TGCAGTGCTAGCGGGGGGCCGGGAAATGAGCAGTTCTTC
CDR3: CSASGGPGNEQFF
J: TRBJ2-1
V: TRBV20-1
length: 13
D: -
size: many

DNA: TGCAGTGCTAGGGACACTAGCGGGATCTCCTACGAGCAGTACTTC
CDR3: CSARDTSGISYEQYF
J: TRBJ2-7
V: TRBV20-1
length: 15
D: TRBD2
size: many

DNA: TGTGCCAGTAGTATAGGTCCAGCGGGGGCCTACAATGAGCAGTTCTTC
CDR3: CASSIGPAGAYNEQFF
J: TRBJ2-1
V: TRBV19
length: 16
D: TRBD2
size: -

DNA: TGCGCCAGCAGCCAAGATCTCGTTAGGGGGTCAAGAAATGAGCAGTTCTTC
CDR3: CASSQDLVRGSRNEQFF
J: TRBJ2-1
V: TRBV4-3
length: 17
D: -
size: few

DNA: TGTGCTAGTGGTTTGGTACCCGTTCAGTTTACAGATACGCAGTATTTT
CDR3: CASGLVPVQFTDTQYF
J: TRBJ2-3
V: TRBV12-5
length: 16
D: -
size: -

DNA: TGTGCCTGGAGGAAAGCGGGTTCGGGGGTCAATGAGCAGTTCTTC
CDR3: CAWRKAGSGVNEQFF
J: TRBJ2-1
V: TRBV30
length: 15
D: -
size: few

DNA: TGTGCCAGCAGCCAAAGGACAGGGCTGGTACAGTACTTC
CDR3: CASSQRTGLVQYF
J: TRBJ2-5
V: TRBV3-1
length: 13
D: TRBD1
size: -

DNA: TGTGCCAGCAGTTTAGGGAGCTCAGGTCAGCCCCAGCATTTT
CDR3: CASSLGSSGQPQHF
J: TRBJ1-5
V: TRBV12-3/TRBV12-4
length: 14
D: -
size: many